The present T cell receptor (beta chain) was sequenced within a study of STAT5B mutations in CD4+ large granular lymphocyte leukemia. This CDR3 is built from 19 residues. Trimming pared 4 bases from V and 0 bases from J, leaving 21 bases between. Germline CDR1 and CDR2: SGHAT and FQNNGV. Repertoires were generated with immunoSEQ multiplex PCR, while TCRdb's copy carries only in-frame clones and drops some. The repertoire has roughly 32,000 clones, around three quarters of them found once; the top ten carry roughly 2%. On this clone itself: The antigen remains undetermined.

Study-level findings and limits: Data were not HLA-matched across samples. 8/27 top patient clones versus 2/35 control clones were TRBV06-family. No patients shared main leukemic clonotypes, though roughly 25% appeared at low frequency elsewhere.

V usage is TRBV11-2 and J usage is TRBJ2-2; weak D call: TRBD2 (7 bases). The sequenced material came from CD4+ T cells from blood buffy coats. The sequence was obtained from a human donor in good health. The CDR3 loop reads CASSSFLNGGQTNTGELFF. The CDR3 nucleotides read TGTGCCAGCAGCTCCTTCTTGAACGGGGGGCAAACGAACACCGGGGAGCTGTTTTTT.